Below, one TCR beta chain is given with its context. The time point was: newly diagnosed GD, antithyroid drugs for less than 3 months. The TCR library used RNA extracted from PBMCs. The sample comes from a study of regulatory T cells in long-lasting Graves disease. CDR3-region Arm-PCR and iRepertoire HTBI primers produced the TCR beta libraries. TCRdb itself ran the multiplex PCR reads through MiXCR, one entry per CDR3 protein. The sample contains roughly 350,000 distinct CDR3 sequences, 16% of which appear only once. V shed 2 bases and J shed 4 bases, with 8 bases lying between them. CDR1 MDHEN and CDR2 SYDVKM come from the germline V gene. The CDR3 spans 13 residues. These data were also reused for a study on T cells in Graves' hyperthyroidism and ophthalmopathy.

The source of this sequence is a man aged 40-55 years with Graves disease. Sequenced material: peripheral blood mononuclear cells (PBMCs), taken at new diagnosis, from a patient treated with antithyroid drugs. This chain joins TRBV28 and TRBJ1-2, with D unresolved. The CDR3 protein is CASSLDGSYGYTF. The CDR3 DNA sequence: TGTGCCAGCAGTTTAGACGGCAGCTATGGCTACACCTTC.